The rows below give T cell receptor beta chains drawn from one sample of a study of cytomegalovirus exposure and HLA in healthy donors. Produced via immunoSEQ multiplex PCR; TCRdb's table is partial and in-frame only. Among some 180,000 clones listed, about 82% were seen once. The sample consisted of PBMCs. The source of these receptors is a man aged 18 to 30 in good health and CMV-seronegative. CDR3s include the opening cysteine and the closing phenylalanine or tryptophan. A D gene is named only where the DNA matches it firmly. Some rows have no size entry. The others give once, few or many, or a class for an expanded clone.

cdr3_length d_call j_call v_call clone_size cdr3_aa cdr3_nt
16 TRBD2 TRBJ2-1 TRBV5-1 . CASSPSGAGGYNEQFF TGCGCCAGCAGCCCCTCGGGGGCGGGAGGGTACAATGAGCAGTTCTTC
16 TRBD1 TRBJ2-1 TRBV9 . CASSVGGTGYPNEQFF TGTGCCAGCAGCGTAGGGGGGACAGGGTATCCCAATGAGCAGTTCTTC
14 . TRBJ1-1 TRBV6-1 . CASSDSQGSTEAFF TGTGCCAGCAGTGACTCCCAGGGGAGCACTGAAGCTTTCTTT
15 TRBD2 TRBJ2-3 TRBV4-2 . CASSQTGGNTDTQYF TGTGCCAGCAGCCAAACGGGGGGGAACACAGATACGCAGTATTTT
17 TRBD1 TRBJ1-1 TRBV5-5 . CASSAGTGGWMNTEAFF TGTGCCAGCAGCGCCGGGACAGGGGGGTGGATGAACACTGAAGCTTTCTTT
16 . TRBJ1-3 TRBV5-1 . CASSLTGSIGGNTIYF TGCGCCAGCAGCTTGACAGGTTCAATTGGCGGAAACACCATATATTTT
16 . TRBJ1-4 TRBV4-2 . CASSWGQHATNEKLFF TGTGCCAGCAGTTGGGGGCAGCATGCAACTAATGAAAAACTGTTTTTT
15 TRBD2 TRBJ2-1 TRBV7-3 . CASSLTSSGGNEQFF TGTGCCAGCAGCTTAACTTCTAGCGGGGGGAATGAGCAGTTCTTC
16 . TRBJ2-7 TRBV5-1 . CASSLGTRQTPYEQYF TGCGCCAGCAGCTTGGGAACAAGACAGACACCCTACGAGCAGTACTTC
16 . TRBJ2-3 TRBV5-1 . CASSLTPRTSTDTQYF TGCGCCAGCAGCCTAACCCCTAGAACATCGACAGATACGCAGTATTTT
14 TRBD2 TRBJ2-3 TRBV30 . CAWSSSGGTDTQYF TGTGCCTGGAGTTCTAGCGGGGGTACAGATACGCAGTATTTT
14 . TRBJ1-2 TRBV28 . CASSWWGGVSGYTF TGTGCCAGCAGTTGGTGGGGGGGCGTTTCTGGCTACACCTTC
12 . TRBJ1-2 TRBV30 few CAWIGGAYGYTF TGTGCCTGGATTGGGGGGGCCTATGGCTACACCTTC
15 . TRBJ1-3 TRBV6-1 . CASSLQAGSGNTIYF TGTGCCAGCAGTCTTCAGGCAGGCTCTGGAAACACCATATATTTT
14 . TRBJ1-1 TRBV5-4 . CASSLGQPNTEAFF TGTGCCAGCAGCTTGGGACAGCCGAACACTGAAGCTTTCTTT
17 TRBD1 TRBJ2-1 TRBV27 . CASSLSGLGRGTNEQFF TGTGCCAGCAGTTTATCGGGGTTGGGCAGGGGGACCAATGAGCAGTTCTTC
14 . TRBJ2-7 TRBV9 . CASSVDLGPDWQYF TGTGCCAGCAGCGTAGATTTGGGGCCAGATTGGCAGTACTTC
15 . TRBJ2-5 TRBV7-9 few CASSLRQAVAETQYF TGTGCCAGCAGCTTACGACAGGCGGTTGCAGAGACCCAGTACTTC